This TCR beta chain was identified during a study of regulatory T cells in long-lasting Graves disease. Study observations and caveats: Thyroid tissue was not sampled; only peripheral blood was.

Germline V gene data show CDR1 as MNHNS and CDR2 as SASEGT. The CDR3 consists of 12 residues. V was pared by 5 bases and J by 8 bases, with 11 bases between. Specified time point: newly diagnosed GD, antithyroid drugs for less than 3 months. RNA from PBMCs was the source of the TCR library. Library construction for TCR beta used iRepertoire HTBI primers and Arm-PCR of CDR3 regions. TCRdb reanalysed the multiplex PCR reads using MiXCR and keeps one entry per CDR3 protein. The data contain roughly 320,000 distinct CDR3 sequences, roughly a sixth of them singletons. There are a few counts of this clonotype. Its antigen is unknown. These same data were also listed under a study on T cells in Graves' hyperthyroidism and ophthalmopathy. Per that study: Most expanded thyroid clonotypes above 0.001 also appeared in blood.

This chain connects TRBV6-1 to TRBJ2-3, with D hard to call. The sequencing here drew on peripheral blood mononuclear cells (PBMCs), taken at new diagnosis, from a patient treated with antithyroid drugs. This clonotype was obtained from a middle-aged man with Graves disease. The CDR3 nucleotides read TGTGCCAGCAGTCCCCCAGGTTCTACGCAGTATTTT. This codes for CASSPPGSTQYF.